This paragraph covers one T cell receptor (beta chain) sequence. Its antigen is as yet unknown. The PCR had 60 Vbeta and 13 Jbeta primers. In the original processing: An analysis performed later counted about 80 million unique TCR beta chains (roughly 11 million of them shared). Clones were read by immunoSEQ multiplex PCR, and TCRdb kept only the in-frame ones, dropping some. From that table come the V and J calls and clone size; the DNA was used to work out D and trimming. Of approximately 150,000 clones in the sample, more than 60% were seen once. Trimming took off 7 bases at V and 4 bases at J, with 19 bases between the two ends. Germline assignment: CDR1 MNHEY and CDR2 SMNVEV (reference sequence). CDR3 size: 15 residues. This entry belongs to a study of cytomegalovirus exposure and HLA in healthy donors. Notes on the study in general: Other equally common chains were less clonally expanded than HLA-associated TCR beta chains, a later analysis showed.

The clonotype originates from a female donor in good health and CMV-seronegative. The chain has TRBV27 and TRBJ1-2, with D possibly matching TRBD1 (5 bases). The specimen sequenced was PBMCs. The CDR3 loop is CASTPMRTDIYGYTF. The CDR3 DNA sequence: TGTGCCAGCACCCCGATGAGGACGGACATCTATGGCTACACCTTC.